Presented here are 9 T cell receptor beta chains from one specimen sequenced in a study of CD8+ T cells in alopecia areata. Treatment indicated: oral pan-JAK inhibitor, 5-10 mg twice daily. Following extraction, RNA underwent reverse transcription to cDNA, which served as the sequencing template. TCRdb keeps only in-frame clones here, not all; method: immunoSEQ multiplex PCR. The sample consists of 100,000 to 150,000 clones, 58% of them appearing once. The sequenced sample was CD8+ T cells sorted from blood, obtained at week 4, from a patient treated with tofacitinib. These receptors came from a human donor with alopecia areata.

This clone was found a few times. The rearrangement uses TRBV29-1 and TRBJ2-2, with 7 nucleotides matching TRBD1. The V gene's germline CDR1 is SQVTM and CDR2 ANQGSEA. The CDR3 sequence is 14 residues long. J lost 3 bases, V lost 4 bases, and 5 bases had no gene match. CDR3: CSVAGQGDTGELFF. The CDR3 region has the DNA TGCAGCGTTGCCGGTCAGGGGGACACCGGGGAGCTGTTTTTT.

V usage is TRBV7-2 and J usage is TRBJ2-3; D is unclear. CDR3 length equals 13 residues. The germline V gene encodes CDR1 SGHTA and CDR2 FQGNSA. Trimming took off 5 bases at V and 2 bases at J, with 8 bases between the two ends. The CDR3 region is CASSQMPTDTQYF. In nucleotides, the CDR3 is TGTGCCAGCAGCCAGATGCCCACAGATACGCAGTATTTT.

The chain uses TRBV5-6 and TRBJ2-3; D tentatively fits TRBD1 or TRBD2 (5 bases each). Trimming took 5 bases from V and 6 from J, leaving 10 bases between them. Germline V lookup: CDR1 SGHDT, CDR2 YYEEEE. This CDR3 comprises 12 residues. CDR3 bases: TGTGCCAGCAGATTAGGGGAGGATACGCAGTATTTT. It codes for CASRLGEDTQYF.

J is TRBJ2-7 and V is TRBV19; 11 bases are shared with TRBD1. The V segment lost 10 bases and the J segment 2 bases; nucleotides outside the gene matches: 10. The germline V gene has CDR1 LNHDA and CDR2 SQIVND (reference sequence). There are 15 residues in the CDR3. The CDR3 protein is CATGPGQGVAYEQYF. CDR3 bases: TGTGCCACCGGACCGGGACAGGGGGTCGCCTACGAGCAGTACTTC.

In nucleotides, the CDR3 is TGTGCCAGCAGCTTCGCAGGGACCTCCTACGAGCAGTACTTC. It specifies CASSFAGTSYEQYF. The chain employs TRBV5-6 and TRBJ2-7, with D perhaps being TRBD1 or TRBD2 (5 bases each). CDR1 and CDR2 (germline): SGHDT, YYEEEE. The ends were cut back, 2 bases at V and 0 bases at J, with 9 bases in the middle. The CDR3 extends over 14 amino acids.

The V and J genes are TRBV5-4 and TRBJ2-1, with TRBD2 matching 7 bases. The CDR3 totals 14 residues. Per germline, CDR1 SGHNT and CDR2 YYREEE (reference sequence). V was pared by 1 base and J by 8 bases, with 6 bases of the junction left unmatched. In DNA, the CDR3 is TGTGCCAGCAGCTTGAGGACTAGTGCCGATGAGCAGTTCTTC. This sequence encodes CASSLRTSADEQFF.

The V call is TRBV29-1, the J call TRBJ2-5, with 9 bases fitting TRBD2. CDR1 and CDR2 (germline): SQVTM, ANQGSEA. The V gene end was trimmed by 4 bases and the J gene end by 2 bases; junction bases not matched to a gene: 8. This CDR3 contains 15 residues. In DNA form, the CDR3 reads TGCAGCGTTGTCCTCTGGCGGGGGGGTCAAGAGACCCAGTACTTC. Translation gives CSVVLWRGGQETQYF.

The chain couples TRBV29-1 to TRBJ2-1; D call uncertain. CDR1 is SQVTM, CDR2 ANQGSEA, per germline. The CDR3 has 15 amino acids. Trimming cost V 1 base and J 4 bases, with 14 bases left between them. The CDR3 sequence is CSVEGVRRQYNEQFF. For the CDR3, the DNA is TGCAGCGTTGAAGGTGTACGCAGACAATACAATGAGCAGTTCTTC.

This sequence joins TRBV2 and TRBJ2-1; 10 nucleotides align to TRBD2. The germline gives CDR1 SNHLY, CDR2 FYNNEI. The ends lost 6 bases at V and 6 bases at J; junction bases unmatched: 8. The CDR3 is 15 residues long. In nucleotides, the CDR3 is TGTGCCAGCAGGGAGAGCGGGGGGGCCAGCAATGAGCAGTTCTTC. Translating it yields CASRESGGASNEQFF.